This T cell receptor (beta chain) emerged from a study of T cells in Graves' hyperthyroidism and ophthalmopathy. There were TCR beta CDR3 regions amplified from RNA transcripts. The TCR CDR3 first-round RT-PCR relied on the HTBI primer set. TCRdb analysed the multiplex PCR reads with MiXCR anew, one entry per CDR3 protein. The data hold around 400,000 distinct CDR3 sequences, with over 12% observed a single time. Source material for PBMCs was 9 to 10 ml fresh peripheral blood. The CDR3 consists of 17 residues. Germline V gene sequence: CDR1 SGHDT, CDR2 YYEEEE. Worth noting for this clonotype: One end of the junction varies from germline; a read error may be responsible.

V is TRBV5-6 and J is TRBJ2-3, with TRBD2 identical over 14 bases. Material: blood. This receptor was taken from a woman aged 55 to 70 with Graves' ophthalmopathy. The CDR3 loop reads CASRGLGTSGSLDTQCF. The CDR3 DNA follows: TGTGCCAGCAGGGGGCTCGGGACTAGCGGGAGTTTAGATACGCAGTGTTTT.